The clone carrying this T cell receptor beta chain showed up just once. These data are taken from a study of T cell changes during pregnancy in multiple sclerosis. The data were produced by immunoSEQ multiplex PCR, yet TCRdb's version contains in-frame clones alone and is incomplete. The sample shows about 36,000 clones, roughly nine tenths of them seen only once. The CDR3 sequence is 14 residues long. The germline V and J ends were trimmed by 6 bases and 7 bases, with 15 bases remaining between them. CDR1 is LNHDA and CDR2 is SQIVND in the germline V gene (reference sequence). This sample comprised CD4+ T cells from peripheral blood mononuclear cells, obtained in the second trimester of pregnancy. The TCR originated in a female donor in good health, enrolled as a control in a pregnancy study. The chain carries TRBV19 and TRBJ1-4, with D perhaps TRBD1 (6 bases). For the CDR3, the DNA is TGTGCCAGTAGGGACAGCGGGGGGAGTGAAAAACTGTTTTTT. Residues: CASRDSGGSEKLFF. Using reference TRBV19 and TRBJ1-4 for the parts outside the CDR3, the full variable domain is DGGITQSPKYLFRKEGQNVTLSCEQNLNHDAMYWYRQDPGQGLRLIYYSQIVNDFQKGDIAEGYSVSREKKESFPLTVTSAQKNPTAFYLCASRDSGGSEKLFFGSGTQLSVL.